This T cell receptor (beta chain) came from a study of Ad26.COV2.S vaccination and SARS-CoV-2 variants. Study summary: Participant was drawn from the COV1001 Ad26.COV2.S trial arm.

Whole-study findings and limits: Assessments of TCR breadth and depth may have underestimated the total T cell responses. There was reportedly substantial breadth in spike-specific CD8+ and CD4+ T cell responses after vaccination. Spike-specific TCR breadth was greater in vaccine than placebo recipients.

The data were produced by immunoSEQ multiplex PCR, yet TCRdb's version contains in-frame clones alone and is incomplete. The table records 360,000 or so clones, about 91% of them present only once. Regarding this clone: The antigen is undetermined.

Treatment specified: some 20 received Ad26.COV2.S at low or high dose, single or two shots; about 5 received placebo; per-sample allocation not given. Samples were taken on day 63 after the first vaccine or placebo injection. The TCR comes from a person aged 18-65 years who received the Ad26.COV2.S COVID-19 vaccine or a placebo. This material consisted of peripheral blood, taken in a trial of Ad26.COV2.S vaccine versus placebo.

The CDR3 here is CASSQGSLAGRDEQYF. The CDR3 coding sequence is TGTGCCAGCAGCCAAGGGAGTCTAGCGGGACGGGACGAGCAGTACTTC. This chain uses TRBV4-2 with TRBJ2-7, with TRBD2 identical over 9 bases. The germline CDR1 and CDR2 sequences are LGHNA and YNFKEQ. The CDR3 has 16 amino acids. After removal of 1 base from V and 5 bases from J, the junction contained 9 bases not matched to a gene.